What follows are 8 T cell receptor beta chains derived from one specimen sequenced in a study of PD-1 blockade in classical Hodgkin lymphoma. As for time point: cycle 4 day 1 (C4D1), after 6 weeks of nivolumab. Every patient experienced relapse after autologous stem cell transplantation, and brentuximab vedotin exposure varied. It was by magnetic negative selection that CD4+ T cells were purified from thawed PBMCs. The table came from immunoSEQ multiplex PCR; TCRdb's copy has only in-frame clones and leaves some out. The sample carries under 25,000 clones, approximately 65% recorded once. Sample: CD4+ T cells from blood, taken before the fourth cycle of nivolumab. These receptors were collected from a human donor with classical Hodgkin lymphoma.

The chain joins TRBV19 to TRBJ1-5; D is possibly TRBD1 (5 bases). In germline, CDR1 is LNHDA, CDR2 SQIVND (reference sequence). Trimming took 5 bases from V and 2 from J, leaving 13 bases between them. CDR3 size: 15 residues. The CDR3 region has the DNA TGTGCCAGTAGTCGGGGGTCGGGGGGCAATCAGCCCCAGCATTTT. Its translation: CASSRGSGGNQPQHF.

This clone was seen only a few times. CDR3 protein: CASRRPIYEQYF. The CDR3 DNA follows: TGTGCCAGCAGAAGACCGATCTACGAGCAGTACTTC. This chain joins TRBV5-8 and TRBJ2-7; D is unclear. This CDR3 region has 12 residues. Trimming shortened V by 5 bases and J by 3 bases, and 9 bases separated the two germline ends. CDR1 is SGHTS and CDR2 is YDEGEE in the germline V gene.

The rearrangement uses TRBV27 and TRBJ2-7; D not resolved. CDR3 length: 13 amino acids. The germline CDR1 and CDR2 sequences are MNHEY and SMNVEV (reference sequence). Between the trimmed V and J ends, which lost 1 base and 9 bases, there was a span of 13 bases. The CDR3 protein is CASSLLPALGQYF. In nucleotides, the CDR3 is TGTGCCAGCAGTTTATTGCCTGCTTTAGGGCAGTACTTC.

The chain has TRBV6-5 and TRBJ1-2; the D gene is possibly TRBD1 (5 bases). The V and J ends lost 6 bases and 2 bases respectively, with 10 bases between them. Germline-derived CDR1 and CDR2 are MNHEY and SVGAGI. The CDR3 runs to 13 residues. The CDR3 spells CASRRQKNYGYTF. CDR3 nucleotides: TGTGCCAGCAGGAGACAGAAAAACTATGGCTACACCTTC.

V is TRBV7-3 and J is TRBJ1-1; TRBD1 might be the D (6 bases). This CDR3 region has 15 residues. Trimming took 5 bases from V and 13 from J, leaving 26 bases between them. Looked up from germline, CDR1 is SGHTA and CDR2 is FQGTGA. CDR3 sequence reads: CASSMAGAGLGSFFF. In nucleotides, the CDR3 is TGTGCCAGCAGCATGGCAGGGGCCGGGCTCGGGAGCTTTTTCTTT.

This clone has only a few counts. V is TRBV2 and J is TRBJ2-7, with unresolved D. The CDR3 spans 16 residues. Trimming shortened V by 5 bases and J by 1 base, and 18 bases separated the two germline ends. Germline V gene lookup returns CDR1 SNHLY and CDR2 FYNNEI. The CDR3 bases are TGTGCCAGCAGTTCAGTGTCTCCGACCCTATCCTACGAGCAGTACTTC. This gives the protein CASSSVSPTLSYEQYF.

The chain combines TRBV7-2 with TRBJ2-5, with D maybe TRBD2 (5 bases). Per germline, CDR1 SGHTA and CDR2 FQGNSA. This CDR3 has 16 amino acids. Trimming shortened V by 4 bases and J by 2 bases, and 17 bases separated the two germline ends. CDR3 coding DNA: TGTGCCAGCAGCTCCAACCGGAGGCAAGGACAAGAGACCCAGTACTTC. Encoded protein: CASSSNRRQGQETQYF.

This rearrangement joins TRBV5-4 to TRBJ2-7; no clear D gene. The CDR3 length is 13 residues. The V end lost 0 bases, the J end lost 9 bases, and 13 bases lay between the germline ends. Per the germline V gene, CDR1 is SGHNT and CDR2 is YYREEE (reference sequence). The DNA of the CDR3 is TGTGCCAGCAGCTTGGATTCTTTCGTAGGGCAGTACTTC. Amino acids: CASSLDSFVGQYF.